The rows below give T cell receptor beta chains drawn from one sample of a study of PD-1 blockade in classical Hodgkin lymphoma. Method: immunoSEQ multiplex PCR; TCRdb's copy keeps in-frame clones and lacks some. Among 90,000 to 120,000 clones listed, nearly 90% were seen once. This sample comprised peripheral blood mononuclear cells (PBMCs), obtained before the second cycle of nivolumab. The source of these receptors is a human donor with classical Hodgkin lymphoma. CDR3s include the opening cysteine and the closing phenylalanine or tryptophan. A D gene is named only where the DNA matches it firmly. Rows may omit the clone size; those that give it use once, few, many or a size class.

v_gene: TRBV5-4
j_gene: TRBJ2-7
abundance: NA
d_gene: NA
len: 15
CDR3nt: TGTGCCAGCAGCTTGGCTGCAGGGGAGGGCTACGAGCAGTACTTC
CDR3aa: CASSLAAGEGYEQYF

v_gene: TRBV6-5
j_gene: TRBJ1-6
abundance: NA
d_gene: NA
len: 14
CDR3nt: TGTGCCAGCAGTGATGGACGGAATAATTCACCCCTCCACTTT
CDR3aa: CASSDGRNNSPLHF

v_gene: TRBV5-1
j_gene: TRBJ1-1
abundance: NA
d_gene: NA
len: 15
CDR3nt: TGCGCCAGCAGCTTGGCCTGGGGGACTAACACTGAAGCTTTCTTT
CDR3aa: CASSLAWGTNTEAFF

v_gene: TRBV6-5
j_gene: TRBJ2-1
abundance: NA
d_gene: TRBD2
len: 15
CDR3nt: TGTGCCAGCAGTTACTCAGGGACTAGCGGTAATGAGCAGTTCTTC
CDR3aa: CASSYSGTSGNEQFF

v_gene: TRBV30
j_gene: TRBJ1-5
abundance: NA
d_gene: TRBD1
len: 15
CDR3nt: TGTGCCTGGAGTGGAAGGACAGGGGGCGTTCAGCCCCAGCATTTT
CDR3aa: CAWSGRTGGVQPQHF

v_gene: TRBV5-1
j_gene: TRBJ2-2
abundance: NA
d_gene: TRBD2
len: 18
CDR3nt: TGCGCCAGCTCAGGACTAGCGATATCTTCCGCGAACACCGGGGAGCTGTTTTTT
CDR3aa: CASSGLAISSANTGELFF

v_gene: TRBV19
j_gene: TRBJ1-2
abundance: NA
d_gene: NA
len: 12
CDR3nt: TGTGCCAGTACTGCCCCCGGGGCCGGCTACACCTTC
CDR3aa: CASTAPGAGYTF

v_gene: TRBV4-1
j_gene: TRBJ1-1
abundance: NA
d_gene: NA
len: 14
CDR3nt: TGCGCCAGCAGCCACGGACGGATGAACACTGAAGCTTTCTTT
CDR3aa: CASSHGRMNTEAFF

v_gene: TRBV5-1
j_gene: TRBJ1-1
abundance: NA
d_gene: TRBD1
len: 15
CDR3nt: TGCGCCAGCAGCTTGGCCACAGGGGTGAACACTGAAGCTTTCTTT
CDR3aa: CASSLATGVNTEAFF

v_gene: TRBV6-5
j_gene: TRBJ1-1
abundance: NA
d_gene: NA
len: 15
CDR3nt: TGTGCCAGCAGTTACTCGGAGACAGTGAACACTGAAGCTTTCTTT
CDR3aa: CASSYSETVNTEAFF

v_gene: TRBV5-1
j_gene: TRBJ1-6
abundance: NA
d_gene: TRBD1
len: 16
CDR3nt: TGCGCCAGCAGCTTGGCCTCCGGGACAGGGAACTCACCCCTCCACTTT
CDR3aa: CASSLASGTGNSPLHF

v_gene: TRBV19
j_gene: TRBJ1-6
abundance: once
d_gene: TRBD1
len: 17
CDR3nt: TGTGCCAGTAGTACCCTGGACAGGGGAGCCCCAAGTTCACCCCTCCACTTT
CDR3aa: CASSTLDRGAPSSPLHF

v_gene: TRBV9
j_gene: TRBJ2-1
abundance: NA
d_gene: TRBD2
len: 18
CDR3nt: TGTGCCAGCAGCGCTCCGGGACTAGTGGGGAGCTCCTACAATGAGCAGTTCTTC
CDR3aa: CASSAPGLVGSSYNEQFF

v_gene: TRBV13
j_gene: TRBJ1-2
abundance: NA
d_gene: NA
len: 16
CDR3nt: TGTGCCAGCAGCTCAGGACGGTCCCCTGCAAACTATGGCTACACCTTC
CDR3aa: CASSSGRSPANYGYTF

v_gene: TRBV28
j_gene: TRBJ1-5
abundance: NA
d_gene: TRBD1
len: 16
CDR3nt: TGTGCCAGCAGGGAATTCGACAGGGGTTTACATCAGCCCCAGCATTTT
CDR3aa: CASREFDRGLHQPQHF

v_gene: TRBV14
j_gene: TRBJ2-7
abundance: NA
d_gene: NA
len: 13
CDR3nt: TGTGCCAGCAGCCAAGCGGTGGCCTACGAGCAGTACTTC
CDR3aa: CASSQAVAYEQYF

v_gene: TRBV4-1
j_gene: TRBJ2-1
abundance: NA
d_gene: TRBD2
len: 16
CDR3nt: TGCGCCAGCAGCCAAGGGACTAGCGGGGTATTTAATGAGCAGTTCTTC
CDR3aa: CASSQGTSGVFNEQFF

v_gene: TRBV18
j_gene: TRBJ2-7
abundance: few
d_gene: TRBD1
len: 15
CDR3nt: TGTGCCAGCTCACCTCCGGGACAGGGGGCGCGGGAGCAGTACTTC
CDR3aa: CASSPPGQGAREQYF

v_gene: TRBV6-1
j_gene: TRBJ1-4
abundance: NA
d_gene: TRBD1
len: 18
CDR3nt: TGTGCCAGCAGTGAACGGGACAGGGGGTTCGCAACTAATGAAAAACTGTTTTTT
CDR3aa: CASSERDRGFATNEKLFF

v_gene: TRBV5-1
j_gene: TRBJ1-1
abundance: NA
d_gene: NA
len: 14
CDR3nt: TGCGCCAGCAGCTCCCTATACACGAACACTGAAGCTTTCTTT
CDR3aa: CASSSLYTNTEAFF

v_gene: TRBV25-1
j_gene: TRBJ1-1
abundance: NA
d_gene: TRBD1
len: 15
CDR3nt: TGTGCCAGCAATGCGGGACAGGGGTGGAATACTGAAGCTTTCTTT
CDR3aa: CASNAGQGWNTEAFF

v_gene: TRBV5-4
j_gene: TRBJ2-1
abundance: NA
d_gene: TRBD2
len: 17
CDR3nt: TGTGCCAGCAGCTTGCTGACTAGCGGGCATACCTACAATGAGCAGTTCTTC
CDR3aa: CASSLLTSGHTYNEQFF

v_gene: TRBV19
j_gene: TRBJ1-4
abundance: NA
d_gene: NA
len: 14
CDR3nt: TGTGCCAGTAGTCGGGAGGCAACTAATGAAAAACTGTTTTTT
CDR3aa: CASSREATNEKLFF

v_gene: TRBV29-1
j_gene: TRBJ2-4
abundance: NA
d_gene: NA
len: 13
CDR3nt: TGCAGCGTTGTCATCAACACCAAAAACATTCAGTACTTC
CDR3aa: CSVVINTKNIQYF

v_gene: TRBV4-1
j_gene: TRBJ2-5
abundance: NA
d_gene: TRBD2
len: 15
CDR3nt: TGCGCCAGCAGCCCGGGACTAGCGGGACAAGAGACCCAGTACTTC
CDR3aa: CASSPGLAGQETQYF

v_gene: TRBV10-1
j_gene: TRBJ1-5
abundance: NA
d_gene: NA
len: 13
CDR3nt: TGCGCCAGCAGTGATGGCCTCAATCAGCCCCAGCATTTT
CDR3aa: CASSDGLNQPQHF

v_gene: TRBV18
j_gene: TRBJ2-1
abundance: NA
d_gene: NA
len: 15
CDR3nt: TGTGCCAGCTCACCACCGTTAGGAGAAGACAATGAGCAGTTCTTC
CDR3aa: CASSPPLGEDNEQFF

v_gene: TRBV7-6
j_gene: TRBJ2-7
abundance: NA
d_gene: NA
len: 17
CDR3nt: TGTGCCAGCAGCCCCCGGCCCCCTGAGGTAGGCTCCTACGAGCAGTACTTC
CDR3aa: CASSPRPPEVGSYEQYF

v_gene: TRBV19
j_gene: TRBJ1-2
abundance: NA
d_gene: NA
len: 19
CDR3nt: TGTGCCAGTAGTATAAGCCGAGGACAGAGGTCCTTTGGATATTATGGCTACACCTTC
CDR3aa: CASSISRGQRSFGYYGYTF

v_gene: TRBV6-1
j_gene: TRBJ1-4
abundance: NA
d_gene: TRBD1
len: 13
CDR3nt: TGTGCCAGCAACCAATTGGACAGGGAGAAACTGTTTTTT
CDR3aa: CASNQLDREKLFF

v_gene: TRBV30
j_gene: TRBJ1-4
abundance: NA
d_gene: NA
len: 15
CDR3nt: TGTGCCTGGAGAATGGGAGGGGCCTTTAATGAAAAACTGTTTTTT
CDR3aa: CAWRMGGAFNEKLFF

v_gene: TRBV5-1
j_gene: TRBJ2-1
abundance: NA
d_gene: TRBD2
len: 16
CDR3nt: TGCGCCAGCAGCTTGGAGGGCGGGAGCAGCTACAATGAGCAGTTCTTC
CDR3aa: CASSLEGGSSYNEQFF

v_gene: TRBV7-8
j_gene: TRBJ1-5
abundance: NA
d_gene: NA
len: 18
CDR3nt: TGTGCCAGCAGCTTACGAGGCGGGAGACAGACAAGCAATCAGCCCCAGCATTTT
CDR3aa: CASSLRGGRQTSNQPQHF

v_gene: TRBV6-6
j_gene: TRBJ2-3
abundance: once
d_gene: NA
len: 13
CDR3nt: TGTGCCAGCAGCAGCGACTACACAGATACGCAGTATTTT
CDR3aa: CASSSDYTDTQYF

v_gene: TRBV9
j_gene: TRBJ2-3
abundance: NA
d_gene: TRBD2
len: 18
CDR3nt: TGTGCCAGCAGCACCCGACCTCGGGGACTAGATATGACAGATACGCAGTATTTT
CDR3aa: CASSTRPRGLDMTDTQYF

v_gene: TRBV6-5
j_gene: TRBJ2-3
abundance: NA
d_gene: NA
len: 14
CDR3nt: TGTGCCTGCTCACCGGGACGGAGCACAGATACGCAGTATTTT
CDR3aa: CACSPGRSTDTQYF

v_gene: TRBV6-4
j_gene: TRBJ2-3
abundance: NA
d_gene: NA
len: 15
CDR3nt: TGTGCCAGCAGTGACTCGTCACACGGTGCAGATACGCAGTATTTT
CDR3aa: CASSDSSHGADTQYF

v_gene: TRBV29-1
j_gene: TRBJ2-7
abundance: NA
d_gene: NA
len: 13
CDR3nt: TGCAGCGGATACCGGGAAGCTACGCGTGAGCAGTACTTC
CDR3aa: CSGYREATREQYF

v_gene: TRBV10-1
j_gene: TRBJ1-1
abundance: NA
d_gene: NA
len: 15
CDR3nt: TGCGCCAGCCGCTCTTCTGACAGAGCTAACACTGAAGCTTTCTTT
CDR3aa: CASRSSDRANTEAFF

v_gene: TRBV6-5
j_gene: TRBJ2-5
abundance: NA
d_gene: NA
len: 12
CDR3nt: TGTGCCAGCAGCCCTACCCAAGAGACCCAGTACTTC
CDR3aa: CASSPTQETQYF

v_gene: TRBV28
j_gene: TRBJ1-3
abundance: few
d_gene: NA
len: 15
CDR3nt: TGTGCCAGCAGCCCCCCACCGGCCTCTGGAAACACCATATATTTT
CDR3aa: CASSPPPASGNTIYF

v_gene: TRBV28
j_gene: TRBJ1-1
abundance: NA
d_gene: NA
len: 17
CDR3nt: TGTGCCAGCAGTTTAAACGGGGTTGTGCAAGGGGACACTGAAGCTTTCTTT
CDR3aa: CASSLNGVVQGDTEAFF

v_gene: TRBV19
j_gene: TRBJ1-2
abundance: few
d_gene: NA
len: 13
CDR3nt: TGTGCCAGTAGTATACAAGCTGGATCGGGCTACACCTTC
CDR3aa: CASSIQAGSGYTF

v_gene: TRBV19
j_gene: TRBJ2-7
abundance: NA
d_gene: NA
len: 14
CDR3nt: TGTGCCAGTAGTTTGACAGCTCCGGTCTACGAGCAGTACTTC
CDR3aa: CASSLTAPVYEQYF

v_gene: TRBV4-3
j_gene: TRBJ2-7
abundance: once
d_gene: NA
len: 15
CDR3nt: TGCGCCAGCAGCCAAGAAGGCGACGGGACCTACGAGCAGTACTTC
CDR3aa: CASSQEGDGTYEQYF

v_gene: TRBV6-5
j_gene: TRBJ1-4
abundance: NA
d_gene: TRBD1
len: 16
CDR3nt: TGTGCCAGCAGTTACGCTGGGACAGGGGGCCATGAAAAACTGTTTTTT
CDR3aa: CASSYAGTGGHEKLFF

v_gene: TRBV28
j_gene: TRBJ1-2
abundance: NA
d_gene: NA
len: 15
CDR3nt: TGTGCCAGCGGGGTTTCGGGTGAAGCTAACTATGGCTACACCTTC
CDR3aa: CASGVSGEANYGYTF

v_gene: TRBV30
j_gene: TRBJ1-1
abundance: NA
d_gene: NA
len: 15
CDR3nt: TGTGCCTGGAGTGTACTAAAAGTGGCGGGGACTGAAGCTTTCTTT
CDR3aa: CAWSVLKVAGTEAFF

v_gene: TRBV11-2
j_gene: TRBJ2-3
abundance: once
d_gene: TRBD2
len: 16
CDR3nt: TGTGCCAGCAGGGGACTAGCGGGACCCGTCACAGATACGCAGTATTTT
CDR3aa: CASRGLAGPVTDTQYF

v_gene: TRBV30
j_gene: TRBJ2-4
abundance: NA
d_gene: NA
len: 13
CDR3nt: TGTGCCTGGAGTGTACGGGGGGCCGGTCTTCAGTACTTC
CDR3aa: CAWSVRGAGLQYF

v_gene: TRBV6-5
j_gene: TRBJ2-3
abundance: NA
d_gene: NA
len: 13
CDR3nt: TGTGCCAGCCGTCCGACTAGCACAGATACGCAGTATTTT
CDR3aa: CASRPTSTDTQYF

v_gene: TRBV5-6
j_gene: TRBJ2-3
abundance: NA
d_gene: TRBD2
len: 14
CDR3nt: TGTGCCAGCAGCTTCGGGACTAGCGGAGATACGCAGTATTTT
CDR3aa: CASSFGTSGDTQYF

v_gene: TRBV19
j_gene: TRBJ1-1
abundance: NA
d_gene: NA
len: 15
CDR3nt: TGTGCCAGTATGGGGTGGGGGACGGGGAACACTGAAGCTTTCTTT
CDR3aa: CASMGWGTGNTEAFF

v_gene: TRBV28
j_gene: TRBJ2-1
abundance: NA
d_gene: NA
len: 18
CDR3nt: TGTGCCAGCAGTCTAACTTACCCGGGCTATACTTCCTACAATGAGCAGTTCTTC
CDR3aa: CASSLTYPGYTSYNEQFF